Listed here are 22 T cell receptor beta chains from one sample, sequenced in a study of shared clonotypes between healthy human individuals. Clones were read by immunoSEQ multiplex PCR, and TCRdb kept only the in-frame ones, dropping some. The sample shows about 230,000 clones, 50% to 75% of them seen only once. Sequenced sample: memory CD4+ T cells sorted from blood. Noted subset: CD45RA-negative fraction. The receptors come from a man aged 25 to 40 in good health.

This chain joins TRBV2 and TRBJ1-2; unclear D gene. CDR3 length: 9 residues. Trimming shortened V by 6 bases and J by 8 bases, and 4 bases separated the two germline ends. Germline V gene sequence: CDR1 SNHLY, CDR2 FYNNEI. The CDR3 DNA reads as TGTGCCAGCAGGAGGGGCTACACCTTC. Translating it yields CASRRGYTF.

The rearrangement links TRBV28 to TRBJ2-2, with 14 bases fitting TRBD2. Germline values: CDR1 MDHEN, CDR2 SYDVKM. V shed 0 bases and J 1 base; nucleotides not matched to a gene: 1. There are 18 residues in the CDR3. CDR3 protein: CASSLWGLAGVNTGELFF. The CDR3 DNA follows: TGTGCCAGCAGTTTATGGGGACTAGCGGGAGTGAACACCGGGGAGCTGTTTTTT.

The chain joins TRBV2 to TRBJ2-3; 8 nucleotides agree with TRBD2. CDR3 length: 14 amino acids. Per germline, CDR1 SNHLY and CDR2 FYNNEI. Trimming cost V 6 bases and J 5 bases; bases outside gene matches: 7. CDR3 residues: CASRRREVVDTQYF. The CDR3 nucleotides are TGTGCCAGCAGGAGGCGGGAGGTCGTAGATACGCAGTATTTT.

The chain has TRBV11-3 and TRBJ2-1; 10 bases agree with TRBD2. The V segment lost 1 base and the J segment 7 bases; nucleotides outside the gene matches: 4. Germline loops: CDR1 SGHNT, CDR2 YENEEA. The CDR3 has 15 amino acids. CDR3 region: CASSLGSGRTNEQFF. The CDR3 DNA reads TGTGCCAGCAGCTTAGGTAGCGGGAGGACTAATGAGCAGTTCTTC.

This chain connects TRBV29-1 to TRBJ2-3; 8 positions match TRBD1. The germline gives CDR1 SQVTM, CDR2 ANQGSEA. V gave up 6 bases and J gave up 6 bases; unmatched junction bases: 14. The CDR3 loop spans 15 amino acids. CDR3 residues: CSVTAGDRITDTQYF. For the CDR3, the DNA is TGCAGCGTAACGGCCGGGGACAGGATTACGGATACGCAGTATTTT.

The V gene is TRBV5-1, the J gene TRBJ2-3, with D possibly TRBD1 on 5 matching bases. Germline CDR1 reads SGHRS; CDR2 reads YFSETQ. V was shortened by 1 base and J by 5 bases, with 17 bases between the two germline ends. The CDR3 spans 16 residues. DNA for the CDR3: TGCGCCAGCAGCTTGAGGACACCCTCTGCGGAAGATACGCAGTATTTT. Its translation is CASSLRTPSAEDTQYF.

Only a few counts were recorded for this clone. The chain uses TRBV7-6 and TRBJ2-1; D unclear. V was cut by 0 bases and J by 9 bases, with 12 bases left in between. CDR3 length equals 14 residues. Germline values: CDR1 SGHVS, CDR2 FNYEAQ. The CDR3 loop is CASSLAQELTEQFF. The CDR3 bases are TGTGCCAGCAGCTTAGCGCAGGAGCTGACTGAGCAGTTCTTC.

This clone has ten or more counts. The chain has TRBV28 and TRBJ1-1; TRBD1 aligns across 7 bases. This CDR3 is built from 11 residues. V dropped 7 bases and J dropped 6; count of bases not matched to a gene: 2. Germline CDR1 reads MDHEN; CDR2 reads SYDVKM. CDR3 bases: TGTGCCAGCAAGGGGGCTTCTGAAGCTTTCTTT. It yields the protein CASKGASEAFF.

This chain links TRBV28 with TRBJ2-7; 10 bases are a match to TRBD2. V lost 8 bases and J lost 6; bases outside the gene matches: 13. Germline V CDR1 and CDR2: MDHEN, SYDVKM. This CDR3 region has 15 residues. CDR3 nucleotide sequence: TGTGCCAGCTCCTTAATAGCGGGAGGCCCGGGCGAGCAGTACTTC. Protein sequence: CASSLIAGGPGEQYF.

This clone was counted a few times. V usage is TRBV6-5 and J usage is TRBJ1-1; D might be TRBD1 (6 bases). The CDR3 sequence is 13 residues long. Germline assignment: CDR1 MNHEY and CDR2 SVGAGI. The germline V and J ends were trimmed by 7 bases and 1 base, with 10 bases remaining between them. For the CDR3, the DNA is TGTGCCAGCAATTTACAGGGGAACACTGAAGCTTTCTTT. Its protein product is CASNLQGNTEAFF.

This clone was counted only a few times. V gene TRBV2 combines with J gene TRBJ2-5; D perhaps matches TRBD1 (5 bases). From germline, CDR1 is SNHLY and CDR2 FYNNEI. V was clipped by 7 bases and J by 1 base, with 16 bases between them. The CDR3 totals 15 residues. The CDR3 sequence: CASTTGQLIQETQYF. CDR3 bases: TGTGCCAGCACTACCGGACAACTTATCCAAGAGACCCAGTACTTC.

On this clone: This specimen includes other DNA sequences encoding the same CDR3. The V and J genes are TRBV28 and TRBJ1-2, with 7 bases lining up with TRBD1. Germline trimming cut 4 bases from V and 2 bases from J; bases unmatched to any gene: 4. CDR1 is MDHEN and CDR2 is SYDVKM in the germline V gene. This CDR3 region has 14 residues. The CDR3 protein is CASSSGTDNYGYTF. As DNA, the CDR3 is TGTGCCAGCAGTTCCGGGACAGACAACTATGGCTACACCTTC.

Comments on this clone: The sample has other DNA sequences that encode this CDR3 too. V gene TRBV4-1 combines with J gene TRBJ1-4; 7 nucleotides match TRBD1. Germline assignment: CDR1 MGHRA and CDR2 YSYEKL. This CDR3 comprises 14 residues. V trimming: 1 base; J trimming: 7 bases; junction bases outside the gene matches: 3. The CDR3 protein is CASSQAGGREKLFF. The CDR3 coding sequence is TGCGCCAGCAGCCAAGCAGGGGGACGTGAAAAACTGTTTTTT.

The V and J genes are TRBV7-2 and TRBJ1-3; no clear D. Germline-derived CDR1 and CDR2 are SGHTA and FQGNSA. V was shortened by 4 bases and J by 4 bases, with 8 bases between the two germline ends. The CDR3 covers 13 residues. CDR3 nucleotide sequence: TGTGCCAGCAGCTCAGTATTCGGAAACACCATATATTTT. Translating it yields CASSSVFGNTIYF.

In this sample, this clone turned up once. The chain couples TRBV4-3 to TRBJ1-1; 7 bases fit TRBD1. Germline V gene sequence: CDR1 LGHNA, CDR2 YSLEER. V shed 6 bases and J 5 bases; nucleotides not matched to a gene: 9. CDR3 length: 14 residues. Written as DNA, the CDR3 is TGCGCCAGCAGTCTACAGGGGCAGGTGACTGAAGCTTTCTTT. As protein: CASSLQGQVTEAFF.

The chain has TRBV27 and TRBJ1-2; TRBD1 might be the D (5 bases). The CDR3 runs 18 residues. Trimming stripped 8 bases from V and 1 base from J, with 26 bases between. Germline V gene lookup returns CDR1 MNHEY and CDR2 SMNVEV (reference sequence). The CDR3 region has the DNA TGTGCCAGCGGCCGTGGGGCAGTTTTGGCCAGGGATAACTATGGCTACACCTTC. It specifies CASGRGAVLARDNYGYTF.

V is TRBV10-3 and J is TRBJ2-2; 14 nucleotides agree with TRBD2. Germline assignment: CDR1 ENHRY and CDR2 SYGVKD. CDR3 length equals 16 residues. V dropped 4 bases and J dropped 4; count of bases not matched to a gene: 2. The DNA of the CDR3 is TGTGCCATCAGTGCGACTAGCGGGAGGGTCACCGGGGAGCTGTTTTTT. Its translation is CAISATSGRVTGELFF.

The chain recombines TRBV10-3 with TRBJ2-7; D remains ambiguous. Per the germline V gene, CDR1 is ENHRY and CDR2 is SYGVKD. V gave up 8 bases and J gave up 3 bases, with 11 bases separating them. The CDR3 has 12 amino acids. The CDR3 DNA reads TGTGCCATCGAGGCGGATTACTACGAGCAGTACTTC. Protein: CAIEADYYEQYF.

This clone was found a few times. This rearrangement joins TRBV18 to TRBJ2-5; D not certain. The germline gives CDR1 KGHSH, CDR2 LQKENI. V lost 1 base and J 4 bases, leaving 7 bases between the germline ends. This CDR3 region has 13 residues. The CDR3 loop is CASSPQVLETQYF. Here the CDR3 DNA reads TGTGCCAGCTCACCACAGGTTTTAGAGACCCAGTACTTC.

The genes are TRBV27 and TRBJ2-1, with TRBD2 identical over 8 bases. CDR3 length equals 16 residues. From germline, CDR1 is MNHEY and CDR2 SMNVEV (reference sequence). V lost 6 bases to trimming and J lost 7 bases; unmatched junction nucleotides: 14. The CDR3 protein is CASSLPGGFRRNEQFF. The CDR3 DNA is TGTGCCAGCAGCCTCCCGGGGGGGTTTAGAAGGAATGAGCAGTTCTTC.

The chain employs TRBV6-1 and TRBJ1-1; D is uncertain. Trimming shortened V by 3 bases and J by 5 bases, and 19 bases separated the two germline ends. Germline assignment: CDR1 MNHNS and CDR2 SASEGT. CDR3 length equals 16 residues. For the CDR3, the DNA is TGTGCCAGCAGTGACAGGAATCTGGTCCGAGGAACTGAAGCTTTCTTT. It encodes CASSDRNLVRGTEAFF.

This chain uses TRBV9 with TRBJ2-1, with 8 bases identical to TRBD2. Per germline, CDR1 SGDLS and CDR2 YYNGEE. This CDR3 region has 15 residues. V lost 7 bases to trimming and J lost 2 bases; unmatched junction nucleotides: 8. In DNA form, the CDR3 reads TGTGCCAGCGGGGGAGCGGGAGTTACCTACAATGAGCAGTTCTTC. This encodes CASGGAGVTYNEQFF.